The sequence of this T cell receptor (beta chain) was determined in a study of blood T cell repertoires in COVID-19 (dated by TCRdb to the early 2020s). The study in broad terms: The collaborator samples originated in the United States, Italy and Spain and spanned the acute and convalescent phases of COVID-19. Where available, HLA class I and class II types were taken from metadata supplied by the sample provider and were not determined by assay-based typing. The repertoires were released in a freely available public database intended as a resource for research on the immune response to SARS-CoV-2. The samples were drawn from the first 160 participants of the ongoing ImmuneRACE study and from 1,254 subjects provided by 6 global collaborators. The sample metadata nearly always contained a de-identified subject ID, COVID-19 status, age in years and sex. Deeply sampled blood TCRbeta repertoires from subjects exposed to, actively infected with, or recovered from COVID-19 were included in the dataset. The material from the prospective study consisted of cDNA or gDNA derived from T cells, B-cell-depleted T cells, or PBMCs.

From the cysteine through the phenylalanine, the CDR3 covers 13 amino acids. Only the CDR3 part of the read is kept: 39 bases, read in frame from the first base. The germline V gene provides CDR1 SGDLS and CDR2 YYNGEE. With respect to this clone: What antigen it recognizes has not been identified. A read error may account for a junction end that differs from germline.

TCRbeta CDR3 regions were amplified from genomic DNA using the immunoSEQ Assay, a bias-controlled multiplex PCR. In the source study's methods: The number of nucleated cells in each sample was estimated by amplification of reference gene primers within the assay. Sequence reads were collapsed and filtered to measure the absolute abundance of every unique TCRbeta CDR3 rearrangement. For each sample, productive Simpson clonality was calculated as the square root of Simpson's diversity index across productive rearrangements. TCRdb holds this immuneACCESS table with in-frame rearrangements only. Some clones are missing; in checked studies, unresolved V genes explain under half, and the rest has no known cause. V and J calls and clone size are as listed in that table; D and trimming were resolved from the DNA. This sample gives approximately 210,000 clones in total; approximately 84% of them show up just once. The ten largest clonotypes hold approximately 8% of the sample.

At one collaborating source in Seattle, patients were enrolled during active infection and were followed longitudinally through the course of disease. Collaborating institutions collected whole blood in K2EDTA tubes following their own protocols. For TCRbeta analysis, collaborators shipped samples as frozen whole blood, isolated PBMCs, or DNA extracted from either of those sample types. Beyond this particular receptor, the publication reports: How much clinical and demographic metadata was included differed by source and by participant, and the metadata was provided uncurated.

This receptor was taken from a woman older than 75 with COVID-19, enrolled during active disease. Here the chain combines TRBV9 and TRBJ1-2; the best D guess is TRBD1, with 5 bases matching. The specimen sequenced was peripheral blood. The CDR3 sequence is CASSVDRGGVGIF. The nucleotides read TGTGCCAGCAGCGTAGATCGGGGGGGAGTTGGCATCTTC.